A single sample is the source of the 28 T cell receptor beta chains below, sequenced in a study of shared clonotypes between healthy human individuals. TCRdb's table, derived via immunoSEQ multiplex PCR, lists solely in-frame clones and lacks some. Among roughly 1,000,000 clones listed, about 84% were seen once. The sequenced sample consisted of memory CD4+ T cells from PBMCs. Regarding subset: CD45RA-negative fraction. The receptor source for this set is a man younger than 30 in good health. Some clones in this sample may be carry-over from other donors' samples.

In this sample, this clone turned up a few times. The chain joins TRBV4-2 to TRBJ2-7; TRBD2 might be the D (5 bases). Germline V gene lookup returns CDR1 LGHNA and CDR2 YNFKEQ. The CDR3 consists of 14 residues. Trimming took off 6 bases at V and 2 bases at J, with 14 bases between the two ends. The DNA for the CDR3 is TGTGCCAGCAGGGAGGCCAGCGGTCCCTACGAGCAGTACTTC. Its translation: CASREASGPYEQYF.

As for this clone: Other DNA sequences from this sample encode an identical CDR3 as well. This chain uses TRBV7-2 with TRBJ2-1, with D hard to call. The germline gives CDR1 SGHTA, CDR2 FQGNSA. This CDR3 spans 13 amino acids. Deletions cut 1 base from V and 3 bases from J, with 4 bases between. The CDR3, as DNA: TGTGCCAGCAGCTTAGGCCTCTACAATGAGCAGTTCTTC. This codes for CASSLGLYNEQFF. Full variable domain (outside the CDR3, taken from reference TRBV7-2 and TRBJ2-1): GAGVSQSPSNKVTEKGKDVELRCDPISGHTALYWYRQSLGQGLEFLIYFQGNSAPDKSGLPSDRFSAERTGGSVSTLTIQRTQQEDSAVYLCASSLGLYNEQFFGPGTRLTVL.

The chain has TRBV15 and TRBJ2-6, with D unresolved. CDR1 is LNHNV, CDR2 YYDKDF, per germline (reference sequence). The CDR3 has 16 amino acids. The germline V and J ends were trimmed by 5 bases and 2 bases, with 13 bases remaining between them. The CDR3 region is CATSGRLSPGANVLTF. DNA for the CDR3: TGTGCCACCAGCGGCAGGCTCAGCCCTGGGGCCAACGTCCTGACTTTC.

This chain links TRBV4-3 with TRBJ1-2; D unclear. CDR3 size: 16 residues. V was shortened by 4 bases and J by 5 bases, with 20 bases between the two germline ends. CDR1 and CDR2 from the germline V gene are LGHNA and YSLEER. In DNA form, the CDR3 reads TGCGCCAGCAGCCCCGCCCTTCAAAAGGTTGAGTATGGCTACACCTTC. Protein product: CASSPALQKVEYGYTF.

The chain uses TRBV25-1 and TRBJ1-4; 8 nucleotides agree with TRBD1. CDR3 size: 15 residues. Germline-derived CDR1 and CDR2 are MGHDK and SYGVNS. After removal of 1 base from V and 7 bases from J, the junction contained 5 bases not matched to a gene. CDR3 sequence reads: CASSESGGLGEKLFF. The CDR3 DNA reads as TGTGCCAGCAGTGAATCAGGGGGCCTCGGTGAAAAACTGTTTTTT.

Only one count was recorded for this clone. The chain combines TRBV7-7 with TRBJ1-1; D is undetermined. With 3 bases removed from V and 0 bases from J, the gap between germline ends came to 5 bases. CDR3 length: 13 amino acids. Germline-derived CDR1 and CDR2 are SSHAT and FNYEAQ (reference sequence). The CDR3 reads CASSFQVNTEAFF. The CDR3 bases are TGTGCCAGCAGCTTCCAAGTGAACACTGAAGCTTTCTTT.

This clone has a single count. V gene TRBV5-4 combines with J gene TRBJ2-1; 7 bases map to TRBD2. Looked up from germline, CDR1 is SGHNT and CDR2 is YYREEE (reference sequence). This CDR3 is 15 amino acids long. The junction had 14 bases not matched to a gene; V was cut back by 4 bases and J by 10 bases. The CDR3 region has the DNA TGTGCCAGCAGCCCCCCTCGGCGGGAGTGGGGGGAGCAGTTCTTC. Encoded protein: CASSPPRREWGEQFF.

The chain is built from TRBV5-8 and TRBJ1-5, with 9 bases aligning to TRBD1. Germline-derived CDR1 and CDR2 are SGHTS and YDEGEE. The CDR3 consists of 15 residues. V gave up 3 bases and J gave up 4 bases; unmatched junction bases: 5. The CDR3 DNA reads TGTGCCAGCAGCTCCTGGGGACAGGGAAATCAGCCCCAGCATTTT. It yields the protein CASSSWGQGNQPQHF.

This chain uses TRBV27 with TRBJ2-5; 11 positions agree with TRBD2. This CDR3 comprises 16 residues. V dropped 5 bases and J dropped 6; count of bases not matched to a gene: 11. Germline V lookup: CDR1 MNHEY, CDR2 SMNVEV (reference sequence). Here the CDR3 DNA reads TGTGCCAGCAGTCCCACCTTAGCGGGAGGGCCAAAGACCCAGTACTTC. Translation: CASSPTLAGGPKTQYF.

This rearrangement joins TRBV28 to TRBJ1-3, with D uncertain. CDR3 length: 13 amino acids. Germline V CDR1 and CDR2: MDHEN, SYDVKM. V lost 7 bases, J lost 0 bases, and 7 bases lay in between. The chain's CDR3 is CASTSYSGNTIYF. The DNA of the CDR3 is TGTGCCAGCACCAGTTACTCTGGAAACACCATATATTTT.

This chain joins TRBV2 and TRBJ2-5, with D maybe TRBD1 (6 bases). With 8 bases removed from V and 1 base from J, the gap between germline ends came to 14 bases. The CDR3 contains 14 residues. Germline-derived CDR1 and CDR2 are SNHLY and FYNNEI. CDR3 in DNA: TGTGCCAGCCTCCCGGGGACATCCCAAGAGACCCAGTACTTC. It encodes CASLPGTSQETQYF.

This clone was detected only a few times. In the same sample, other DNA sequences code for this CDR3. The J gene is TRBJ1-1, the V gene TRBV18; no definite D call. From germline, CDR1 is KGHSH and CDR2 LQKENI. Trimming took 2 bases from V and 11 from J, leaving 12 bases between them. CDR3 length: 12 amino acids. DNA of the CDR3: TGTGCCAGCTCACCAGGACTGACGGAGGCTTTCTTT. Its protein is CASSPGLTEAFF.

J is TRBJ2-1 and V is TRBV27; 9 nucleotides match TRBD2. Germline V gene lookup returns CDR1 MNHEY and CDR2 SMNVEV (reference sequence). With 2 bases clipped from V and 9 bases from J, the junction kept 20 bases outside the gene matches. CDR3 length: 19 amino acids. The CDR3 protein is CASSLAGGPYGVTIGEQFF. The DNA of the CDR3 is TGTGCCAGCAGTTTAGCGGGAGGGCCATACGGGGTAACAATCGGTGAGCAGTTCTTC.

V usage is TRBV30 and J usage is TRBJ1-2, with D uncertain. Germline V gene data show CDR1 as GTSNPN and CDR2 as SVGIG (reference sequence). The V end lost 3 bases, the J end lost 4 bases, and 9 bases lay between the germline ends. This CDR3 has 12 residues. The CDR3 nucleotides are TGTGCCTGGAGATTAAATGGCTATGGCTACACCTTC. Translating gives CAWRLNGYGYTF.

V and J are TRBV5-1 and TRBJ2-6; D is unresolved. CDR3 length equals 14 residues. The germline CDR1 and CDR2 sequences are SGHRS and YFSETQ. Trimming removed 6 bases at V and 7 bases at J, with 14 bases between. CDR3 residues: CASIYLVGANVLTF. CDR3 nucleotides: TGCGCCAGCATATACCTAGTTGGCGCCAACGTCCTGACTTTC. The entire variable domain, with the rest obtained from reference TRBV5-1 and TRBJ2-6, is as follows: KAGVTQTPRYLIKTRGQQVTLSCSPISGHRSVSWYQQTPGQGLQFLFEYFSETQRNKGNFPGRFSGRQFSNSRSEMNVSTLELGDSALYLCASIYLVGANVLTFGAGSRLTVL.

V is TRBV7-3 and J is TRBJ2-1; 7 nucleotides match TRBD2. Germline V gene data show CDR1 as SGHTA and CDR2 as FQGTGA. J gave up 7 bases and V 4 bases, and 13 bases lay outside the gene matches. The CDR3 runs to 16 residues. The CDR3 protein is CASSSLLAAGWNEQFF. Here the CDR3 DNA reads TGTGCCAGCAGCTCCCTTCTAGCGGCGGGGTGGAATGAGCAGTTCTTC.

The chain carries TRBV7-9 and TRBJ2-7; 8 nucleotides line up with TRBD1. Losses at the gene ends were 5 bases for V and 5 bases for J; bases not matched to a gene: 5. The CDR3 spans 13 residues. Germline CDR1 reads SEHNR; CDR2 reads FQNEAQ (reference sequence). The CDR3 DNA is TGTGCCAGCAGCCTGGACAGGGCCCACGAGCAGTACTTC. Translating gives CASSLDRAHEQYF.

As to this clone: It may be a read error: a sequence one base away is much more abundant. The CDR3: CASSLTSGTYEQYF. The CDR3, as DNA: TGTGCCAGCAGCTTAACTAGCGGAACCTACGAGCAGTACTTC. This chain uses TRBV7-8 with TRBJ2-7, with TRBD2 matching 8 bases. The CDR3 sequence is 14 residues long. V shed 2 bases and J 2 bases; nucleotides not matched to a gene: 2. The germline gives CDR1 SGHVS, CDR2 FQNEAQ. The full variable domain, rest sourced from reference TRBV7-8 and TRBJ2-7, is GAGVSQSPRYKVAKRGQDVALRCDPISGHVSLFWYQQALGQGPEFLTYFQNEAQLDKSGLPSDRFFAERPEGSVSTLKIQRTQQEDSAVYLCASSLTSGTYEQYFGPGTRLTVT.

On this clone itself: The DNA is omitted, as the CDR3 cannot be located on it reliably, and the CDR3 follows TCRdb's listing. This rearrangement joins TRBV11-3 to TRBJ2-1; TRBD2, the table's D call, was not compared with the DNA. The CDR3 is 18 residues long, counting both termini. Looked up from germline, CDR1 is SGHNT and CDR2 is YENEEA. CDR3: CASSLGPSSTSGANEQFF.

This clone was counted only a few times. In DNA, the CDR3 is TGTGCCAGCAGTTTTCTAAATGAGCAGTTCTTC. This gives the protein CASSFLNEQFF. The rearrangement joins TRBV6-5 to TRBJ2-1, with D uncertain. V was cut by 4 bases and J by 7 bases, with 5 bases left in between. Germline loops: CDR1 MNHEY, CDR2 SVGAGI. This CDR3 region has 11 residues.

V usage is TRBV7-3 and J usage is TRBJ1-1, with D possibly matching TRBD1 (5 bases). Germline-derived CDR1 and CDR2 are SGHTA and FQGTGA. CDR3 length: 14 amino acids. Trimming cost V 4 bases and J 2 bases, with 11 bases left between them. The CDR3 coding sequence is TGTGCCAGCAGCTCCCGACAGATAAACACTGAAGCTTTCTTT. It encodes CASSSRQINTEAFF.

The V call is TRBV28, the J call TRBJ2-7; no reliable D call. CDR1 and CDR2 from the germline V gene are MDHEN and SYDVKM. This CDR3 is built from 15 residues. Trimming left V 4 bases short and J 0 bases short, with 13 bases between. The CDR3 sequence: CASSSPLDGSYEQYF. CDR3 bases: TGTGCCAGCAGTTCTCCCTTGGACGGCTCCTACGAGCAGTACTTC.

For this clone: This clone may be a read error of a much larger clone one base away. The chain joins TRBV27 to TRBJ2-2, with D maybe TRBD2 (6 bases). Trimming cost V 7 bases and J 2 bases, with 14 bases left between them. CDR3 length: 15 residues. Germline V CDR1 and CDR2: MNHEY, SMNVEV (reference sequence). The chain's CDR3 is CASIRDSINTGELFF. The CDR3 bases are TGTGCCAGCATCCGGGACTCCATCAACACCGGGGAGCTGTTTTTT.

In its sample, this clone was seen many times. This sequence joins TRBV11-3 and TRBJ1-1, with no clear D. There are 12 residues in the CDR3. In germline, CDR1 is SGHNT, CDR2 YENEEA. V was clipped by 0 bases and J by 3 bases, with 2 bases between them. Here the CDR3 reads CASSLDDTEAFF. In nucleotides, the CDR3 is TGTGCCAGCAGCTTAGATGACACTGAAGCTTTCTTT.

This clone appeared once. The chain employs TRBV2 and TRBJ1-4; D is unclear. The CDR3 is 15 amino acids. The germline CDR1 and CDR2 sequences are SNHLY and FYNNEI. Trimming stripped 4 bases from V and 8 bases from J, with 17 bases between. The chain's CDR3 is CASSANRIPFEKLFF. In DNA, the CDR3 is TGTGCCAGCAGTGCTAACCGGATTCCTTTCGAAAAACTGTTTTTT.

This clone has a count of ten or more. At the DNA level, this CDR3 is encoded by other sequences in the same sample as well. V is TRBV7-9 and J is TRBJ2-4; TRBD2 aligns across 14 bases. CDR3 length equals 16 residues. Trimming removed 4 bases from V and 8 bases from J; junction bases left unmatched: 7. The germline CDR1 and CDR2 sequences are SEHNR and FQNEAQ (reference sequence). The CDR3 loop is CASSSGLAGVADIQYF. CDR3 nucleotide sequence: TGTGCCAGCAGCTCGGGACTAGCGGGAGTTGCGGACATTCAGTACTTC. The whole variable domain, filled in from reference TRBV7-9 and TRBJ2-4, reads DTGVSQNPRHKITKRGQNVTFRCDPISEHNRLYWYRQTLGQGPEFLTYFQNEAQLEKSRLLSDRFSAERPKGSFSTLEIQRTEQGDSAMYLCASSSGLAGVADIQYFGAGTRLSVL.

The rearrangement links TRBV7-8 to TRBJ2-7; D possibly uses TRBD1 or TRBD2 (5 bases each). Germline CDR1 and CDR2: SGHVS and FQNEAQ. V was pared by 5 bases and J by 7 bases, with 9 bases between. The CDR3 loop spans 11 amino acids. The CDR3 nucleotides read TGTGCCAGCAGCCGAGAGGGGGAGCAGTACTTC. It codes for CASSREGEQYF.

The chain uses TRBV30 and TRBJ1-6; 7 bases map to TRBD1. Germline V gene lookup returns CDR1 GTSNPN and CDR2 SVGIG (reference sequence). The CDR3 runs to 16 residues. The V gene end was trimmed by 1 base and the J gene end by 0 bases; junction bases not matched to a gene: 3. Written as DNA, the CDR3 is TGTGCCTGGAGTGCGGCAGGGGGCTCCTATAATTCACCCCTCCACTTT. Its translation is CAWSAAGGSYNSPLHF.